This T cell receptor (beta chain) was captured in a study of T cell responses to AZD1222 COVID-19 vaccine. Germline V gene data show CDR1 as LNHDA and CDR2 as SQIVND (reference sequence). The CDR3 spans 15 residues. The V gene end was trimmed by 6 bases and the J gene end by 5 bases; junction bases not matched to a gene: 13. Using immunoSEQ multiplex PCR, the repertoire was profiled, and TCRdb retains in-frame clones only, with some absent. The sample yields roughly 250,000 clones, 90% to 95% seen once. The receptor was isolated from an adult in good health. The material was peripheral blood, obtained on day 0 of AZD1222 vaccination. V gene TRBV19 combines with J gene TRBJ2-7; 7 nucleotides align to TRBD1. CDR3 sequence reads: CASSPGQGVLNEQYF. The CDR3 region has the DNA TGTGCCAGTAGCCCGGGTCAGGGGGTTCTAAACGAGCAGTACTTC.